This T cell receptor beta chain is drawn from a study of Graves' ophthalmopathy and Graves' hyperthyroidism. Study-wide findings and caveats: Detection in blood was also observed for most expanded thyroid clonotypes above 0.001 frequency. The model flagged ophthalmopathy progression at approximately 70% sensitivity and 72.22% specificity.

Those donors who had ophthalmopathy presented with moderate-to-severe activity, a CAS of ≥3, a NOSPECS of ≥4 and a duration under 3 months. Germline-derived CDR1 and CDR2 are ENHRY and SYGVKD. The CDR3 is 15 amino acids. Amplification from RNA transcripts yielded the TCR beta CDR3 regions. RT-PCR in the first round used HTBI primers; a second-round multiplex PCR followed. Via MiXCR, TCRdb re-called the multiplex PCR reads, giving one row per CDR3 protein. The table records about 370,000 distinct CDR3 sequences, about a sixth of them present only once. This clonotype was observed at least ten times. Antigen specificity is unknown. One junction end does not reproduce the germline sequence, and a read error may be involved.

This chain joins TRBV10-3 and TRBJ1-1; maybe TRBD1 (6 bases). This TCR came from a woman aged 18-35 years with Graves' ophthalmopathy. The sample comprised peripheral blood. The CDR3, as DNA: TGTGCCAGCAGTGAGTCGGGGGCGGGGAACGCTGAAGCTTTCTTT. Translating gives CASSESGAGNAEAFF.